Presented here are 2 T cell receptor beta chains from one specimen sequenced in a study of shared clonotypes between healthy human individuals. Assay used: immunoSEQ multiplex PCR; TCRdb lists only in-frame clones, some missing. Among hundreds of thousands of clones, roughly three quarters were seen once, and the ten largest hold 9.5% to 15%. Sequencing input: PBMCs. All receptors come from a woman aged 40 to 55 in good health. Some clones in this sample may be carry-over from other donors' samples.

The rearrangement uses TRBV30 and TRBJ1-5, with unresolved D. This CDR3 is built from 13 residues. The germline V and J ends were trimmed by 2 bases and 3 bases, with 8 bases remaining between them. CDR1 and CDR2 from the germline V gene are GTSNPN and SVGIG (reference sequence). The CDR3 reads CAWSLGPNQPQHF. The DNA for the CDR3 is TGTGCCTGGAGTCTGGGCCCCAATCAGCCCCAGCATTTT.

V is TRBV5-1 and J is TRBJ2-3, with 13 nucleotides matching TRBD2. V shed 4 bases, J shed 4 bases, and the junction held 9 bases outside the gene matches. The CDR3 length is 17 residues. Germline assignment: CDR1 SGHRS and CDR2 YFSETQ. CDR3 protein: CASSLGLAGAVADTQYF. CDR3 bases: TGCGCCAGCAGCCTAGGACTAGCGGGAGCCGTGGCAGATACGCAGTATTTT.